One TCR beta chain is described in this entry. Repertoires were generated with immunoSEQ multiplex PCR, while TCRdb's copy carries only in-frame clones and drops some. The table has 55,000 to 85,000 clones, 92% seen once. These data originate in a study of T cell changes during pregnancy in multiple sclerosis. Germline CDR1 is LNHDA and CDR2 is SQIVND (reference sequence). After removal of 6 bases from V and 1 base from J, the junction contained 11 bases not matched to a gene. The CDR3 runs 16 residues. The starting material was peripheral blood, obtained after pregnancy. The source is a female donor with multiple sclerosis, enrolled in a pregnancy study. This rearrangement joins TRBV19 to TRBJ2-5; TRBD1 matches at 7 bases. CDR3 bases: TGTGCCAGTAGCAGACCGAGGACAGGTGGCCAAGAGACCCAGTACTTC. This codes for CASSRPRTGGQETQYF. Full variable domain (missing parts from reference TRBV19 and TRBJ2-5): DGGITQSPKYLFRKEGQNVTLSCEQNLNHDAMYWYRQDPGQGLRLIYYSQIVNDFQKGDIAEGYSVSREKKESFPLTVTSAQKNPTAFYLCASSRPRTGGQETQYFGPGTRLLVL.